This T cell receptor beta chain derives from a study of human T cells and chemical hapten exposure. Turning to the study itself: Minor volume differences among pooled libraries chiefly drove per-sample TCR yield variation.

Unique molecular identifiers were linked by the library to individual cDNA molecules. TCRdb itself ran the 5' RACE reads through MiXCR, one entry per CDR3 protein. This sample yields tens of thousands of distinct CDR3 sequences, of which about 8.4% are seen a single time; around 2.3% belongs to the top ten. Unfractionated whole blood served as the source for total RNA extraction. This clonotype was seen more than once but under ten times. V shed 5 bases and J shed 1 base, with 12 bases lying between them. The germline V gene has CDR1 SGHNT and CDR2 YYREEE (reference sequence). The CDR3 consists of 15 residues.

This clonotype was obtained from a male donor in good health. The chain is built from TRBV5-4 and TRBJ2-2; possibly TRBD1 for D (6 bases). CDR3: CASRSDRENTGELFF. The DNA for the CDR3 is TGTGCCAGCAGGTCGGACAGAGAGAACACCGGGGAGCTGTTTTTT.